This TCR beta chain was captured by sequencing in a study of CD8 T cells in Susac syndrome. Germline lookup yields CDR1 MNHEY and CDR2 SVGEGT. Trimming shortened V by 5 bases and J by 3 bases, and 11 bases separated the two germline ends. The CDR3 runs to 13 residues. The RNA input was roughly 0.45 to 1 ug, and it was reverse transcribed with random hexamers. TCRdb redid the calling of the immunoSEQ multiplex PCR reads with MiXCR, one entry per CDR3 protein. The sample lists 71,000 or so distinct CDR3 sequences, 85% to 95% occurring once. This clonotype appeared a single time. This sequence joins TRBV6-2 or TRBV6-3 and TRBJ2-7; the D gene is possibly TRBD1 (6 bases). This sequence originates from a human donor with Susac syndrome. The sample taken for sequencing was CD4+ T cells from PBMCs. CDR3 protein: CASSPTGLYEQYF. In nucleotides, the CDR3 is TGTGCCAGCAGTCCTACAGGGCTCTACGAGCAGTACTTC.